The entry below describes one T cell receptor beta chain. What it recognizes is unknown. Looked up from germline, CDR1 is KGHSH and CDR2 is LQKENI. The V and J ends lost 6 bases and 7 bases, in that order; junction bases with no gene match: 8. The CDR3 length is 14 residues. The data are from a study of OX40 agonist ivuxolimab in advanced cancers. Study-wide points: Low clonal expansion, among the lowest seen, marked partial responders at 0.1-3.0 mg/kg.

The protocol was immunoSEQ multiplex PCR, while the TCRdb copy is restricted to in-frame clones and leaves out a portion. Of tens of thousands of clones listed, 75% to 85% are singletons. This specimen consisted of CD4+ or CD8+ T cells sorted from blood, obtained in a trial of the OX40 agonist ivuxolimab. This TCR was sampled from an adult with an advanced solid tumor such as melanoma, head and neck, liver or kidney cancer. V is TRBV18 and J is TRBJ1-5, with 8 bases lining up with TRBD1. The CDR3 here is CASSTGQGRQPQHF. Written as DNA, the CDR3 is TGTGCCAGCTCCACAGGACAGGGCAGACAGCCCCAGCATTTT.